The 12 T cell receptor beta chains reported below all come from one sample, sequenced in a study of cytomegalovirus exposure and HLA in healthy donors. Primers included in the PCR were 60 Vbeta and 13 Jbeta primers. Sequencing used immunoSEQ multiplex PCR; TCRdb keeps in-frame clones, though not all of them. The top ten hold approximately 2.4% of the sample, which has around 280,000 clones, around 90% seen once. Sequenced sample: PBMCs. The receptors stem from a woman between 18 and 30 years old in good health and CMV-seronegative.

Only a few counts were recorded for this clone. CDR3 sequence reads: CASSPETGTGGSPLHF. The CDR3 DNA sequence: TGTGCCAGCAGCCCGGAAACCGGGACAGGGGGCTCACCCCTCCACTTT. This rearrangement joins TRBV7-3 to TRBJ1-6, with 12 bases that match TRBD1. Trimming cost V 5 bases and J 10 bases; bases outside gene matches: 9. The germline V gene encodes CDR1 SGHTA and CDR2 FQGTGA. This CDR3 contains 16 residues.

The J gene is TRBJ1-1, the V gene TRBV29-1; unclear D gene. CDR1 is SQVTM, CDR2 ANQGSEA, per germline. This CDR3 region has 14 residues. V was trimmed by 3 bases and J by 1 base, leaving 12 bases between them. Here the CDR3 reads CSVDSGDPNTEAFF. DNA of the CDR3: TGCAGCGTTGATTCGGGAGACCCGAACACTGAAGCTTTCTTT.

The genes are TRBV5-5 and TRBJ2-1, with 10 bases fitting TRBD1. CDR3 length: 16 amino acids. Per the germline V gene, CDR1 is SGHKS and CDR2 is YYEKEE (reference sequence). V gave up 4 bases and J gave up 5 bases; unmatched junction bases: 9. The CDR3 nucleotides are TGTGCCAGCAGCCCCTTGGACAGGGGGACCCACAATGAGCAGTTCTTC. Translating gives CASSPLDRGTHNEQFF. The variable domain in full, with the rest retrieved from reference TRBV5-5 and TRBJ2-1, is DAGVTQSPTHLIKTRGQQVTLRCSPISGHKSVSWYQQVLGQGPQFIFQYYEKEERGRGNFPDRFSARQFPNYSSELNVNALLLGDSALYLCASSPLDRGTHNEQFFGPGTRLTVL.

This chain links TRBV10-2 with TRBJ1-2, with TRBD1 matching over 8 bases. The trim removed 2 bases at V and 7 bases at J, leaving 6 bases unmatched. Germline values: CDR1 WSHSY, CDR2 SAAADI. This CDR3 spans 14 amino acids. The CDR3 nucleotides read TGCGCCAGCAGTGAGGTTCCAGGGGGCGGTGGCTACACCTTC. It yields the protein CASSEVPGGGGYTF.

CDR3: CASSLTSGGGDTQYF. The CDR3 DNA follows: TGTGCCAGCAGCCTGACTAGCGGGGGTGGAGATACGCAGTATTTT. The chain recombines TRBV7-9 with TRBJ2-3; TRBD2 aligns across 12 bases. CDR1 SEHNR and CDR2 FQNEAQ come from the germline V gene (reference sequence). The trim removed 5 bases at V and 5 bases at J, leaving 5 bases unmatched. The CDR3 extends over 15 amino acids.

Details on this clone: Relative to the germline gene, one junction end is altered; a read error may explain this. The sample contains more than one DNA sequence encoding this CDR3. This sequence joins TRBV27 and TRBJ2-1, with D tentatively TRBD2 (6 bases). CDR1 is MNHEY, CDR2 SMNVEV, per germline (reference sequence). This CDR3 has 15 residues. The CDR3 DNA reads as TGTGCTAGCAGTACCCTAGCGAGCTCCTACAATGAGCAGTTCTTC. Translation: CASSTLASSYNEQFF.

This clone has more than one count but fewer than ten. The chain uses TRBV6-5 and TRBJ2-1, with a weak D call TRBD2 (6 bases). Trimming took off 7 bases at V and 7 bases at J, with 17 bases between the two ends. The V gene's germline CDR1 is MNHEY and CDR2 SVGAGI. The CDR3 is 14 residues long. The CDR3 reads CASTDGGSPNEQFF. The CDR3 bases are TGTGCCAGCACCGACGGGGGTAGTCCGAATGAGCAGTTCTTC.

V is TRBV7-3 and J is TRBJ2-1, with 11 bases identical to TRBD2. J lost 5 bases, V lost 6 bases, and 15 bases had no gene match. The CDR3 has 18 amino acids. Germline loops: CDR1 SGHTA, CDR2 FQGTGA. The CDR3 DNA reads as TGTGCCAGCAGTTATACAGCACTAGCGGGGGTTCTAAACAATGAGCAGTTCTTC. Protein sequence: CASSYTALAGVLNNEQFF. Using reference TRBV7-3 and TRBJ2-1 for the parts outside the CDR3, the full variable domain is GAGVSQTPSNKVTEKGKYVELRCDPISGHTALYWYRQSLGQGPEFLIYFQGTGAADDSGLPNDRFFAVRPEGSVSTLKIQRTERGDSAVYLCASSYTALAGVLNNEQFFGPGTRLTVL.

The table lists this clone with a few counts. The chain uses TRBV25-1 and TRBJ1-3, with a weak D call TRBD1 (5 bases). The germline V gene has CDR1 MGHDK and CDR2 SYGVNS. CDR3 length: 15 residues. Trimming shortened V by 2 bases and J by 4 bases, and 12 bases separated the two germline ends. The CDR3 nucleotides are TGTGCCAGCAGTGAAACAGGATCTCTGGGAAACACCATATATTTT. Its protein is CASSETGSLGNTIYF. The complete variable domain, with remaining parts taken from reference TRBV25-1 and TRBJ1-3, reads EADIYQTPRYLVIGTGKKITLECSQTMGHDKMYWYQQDPGMELHLIHYSYGVNSTEKGDLSSESTVSRIRTEHFPLTLESARPSHTSQYLCASSETGSLGNTIYFGEGSWLTVV.

The chain joins TRBV30 to TRBJ1-1; D is undetermined. The CDR3 is 13 amino acids. Trimming removed 0 bases at V and 12 bases at J, with 17 bases between. Germline V lookup: CDR1 GTSNPN, CDR2 SVGIG (reference sequence). Here the CDR3 DNA reads TGTGCCTGGAGTGTTAGACAAAAAGTGAATCCTTTCTTT. Translation gives CAWSVRQKVNPFF.

This sequence joins TRBV5-1 and TRBJ2-5; perhaps TRBD1 as D (5 bases). The J call may be in error: the DNA end matches TRBJ2-7 better. The CDR3 covers 16 residues. Germline-derived CDR1 and CDR2 are SGHRS and YFSETQ. Here the CDR3 DNA reads TGCGCCAGCAGCTTGGGACCAGGGTACGGCTCCTACGAGCAGTACTTC. This codes for CASSLGPGYGSYEQYF.

The chain links TRBV7-9 to TRBJ1-5, with D perhaps matching TRBD1 (6 bases). Germline CDR1 is SEHNR and CDR2 is FQNEAQ (reference sequence). V was shortened by 0 bases and J by 5 bases, with 14 bases between the two germline ends. CDR3 size: 16 residues. In nucleotides, the CDR3 is TGTGCCAGCAGCTTAGCCGGGGGGGGCGCGTATCAGCCCCAGCATTTT. Its protein product is CASSLAGGGAYQPQHF.